Below, 15 T cell receptor beta chains from the same sample are listed, as sequenced in a study of CD8 T cells in ankylosing spondylitis. Study-level findings and limits: What appeared characteristic of ankylosing spondylitis blood was a TCR beta motif of fewer than ten highly homologous variants.

Using its own MiXCR run on the 5' RACE reads, TCRdb lists one record per CDR3 protein. The sample shows fewer than 400,000 distinct CDR3 sequences, around 22% of them seen only once. Antigens of these TCRs are unknown. The sequencing sample was made of blood, either unsorted or a sorted T cell fraction (not recorded which). The receptors here all came from a male donor with ankylosing spondylitis.

The chain is built from TRBV6-1 and TRBJ1-3; 8 nucleotides match TRBD1. V gave up 6 bases and J gave up 0 bases; unmatched junction bases: 7. The CDR3 consists of 16 residues. The germline V gene has CDR1 MNHNS and CDR2 SASEGT. CDR3 sequence: CASSRTGTNSGNTIYF. CDR3 nucleotide sequence: TGTGCCAGCAGCCGGACAGGGACGAACTCTGGAAACACCATATATTTT.

There are many counts of this clonotype. The chain uses TRBV29-1 and TRBJ2-5; TRBD1 matches 8 bases. Germline V CDR1 and CDR2: SQVTM, ANQGSEA. J lost 3 bases, V lost 5 bases, and 2 bases had no gene match. This CDR3 has 12 residues. The CDR3 bases are TGCAGCGTTCAGGGGGCGGAAGAGACCCAGTACTTC. Its translation is CSVQGAEETQYF.

CDR3 region: CASSFPGTETEAFF. In DNA, the CDR3 is TGTGCCAGCAGCTTCCCGGGGACAGAAACTGAAGCTTTCTTT. The chain joins TRBV7-2 to TRBJ1-1; TRBD1 agrees at 7 bases. The germline CDR1 and CDR2 sequences are SGHTA and FQGNSA. After removal of 3 bases from V and 5 bases from J, the junction contained 6 bases not matched to a gene. This CDR3 region has 14 residues.

The rearrangement joins TRBV10-3 to TRBJ2-7; 9 nucleotides match TRBD2. Unmatched junction bases numbered 6, after V lost 1 base and J lost 5 bases. From germline, CDR1 is ENHRY and CDR2 SYGVKD. This CDR3 contains 15 residues. In nucleotides, the CDR3 is TGTGCCATCAGTGAGTTTAGCGGGAGTCTCAACGAGCAGTACTTC. The encoded protein is CAISEFSGSLNEQYF.

A few counts support this clonotype. The V call is TRBV18, the J call TRBJ2-6; D might be TRBD1 (6 bases). CDR3 length equals 16 residues. The V end lost 3 bases, the J end lost 14 bases, and 23 bases lay between the germline ends. CDR1 is KGHSH and CDR2 is LQKENI in the germline V gene. The CDR3 loop is CASSPTVSTGPTLLTF. The CDR3 DNA is TGTGCCAGCTCACCCACCGTATCGACAGGTCCAACCCTCCTGACTTTC.

The chain has TRBV7-8 and TRBJ2-7, with 10 bases lining up with TRBD1. The V and J ends lost 1 base and 3 bases, in that order; junction bases with no gene match: 9. The CDR3 has 17 residues. The germline CDR1 and CDR2 sequences are SGHVS and FQNEAQ. CDR3 coding DNA: TGTGCCAGCAGCTTAGTCCCGCCGGGACAGGGGTTCTACGAGCAGTACTTC. Its translation is CASSLVPPGQGFYEQYF.

Only a few counts were recorded for this clonotype. This chain joins TRBV2 and TRBJ2-1, with 8 bases lining up with TRBD2. The J segment lost 7 bases and the V segment lost 1 base, leaving 6 bases of the junction unmatched. Germline loops: CDR1 SNHLY, CDR2 FYNNEI. This CDR3 is 15 amino acids long. DNA for the CDR3: TGTGCCAGCAGTGAAGGGACTAGCAGGTCGAATGAGCAGTTCTTC. It yields the protein CASSEGTSRSNEQFF.

The chain is built from TRBV5-1 and TRBJ2-2; D is ambiguous. Germline CDR1 reads SGHRS; CDR2 reads YFSETQ. The CDR3 sequence is 15 residues long. Trimming removed 1 base at V and 0 bases at J, with 7 bases between. The CDR3 DNA reads as TGCGCCAGCAGCTTGTCGGCCTCGAACACCGGGGAGCTGTTTTTT. It yields the protein CASSLSASNTGELFF.

This clonotype came up a few times. CDR3 nucleotide sequence: TGTGCCAGCAGCCGGCGGGTGAGGGAGACAGGGGGAGTCAATGAGCAGTTCTTC. Translation: CASSRRVRETGGVNEQFF. The chain couples TRBV9 to TRBJ2-1; 9 nucleotides align to TRBD1. Unmatched junction bases numbered 17, after V lost 4 bases and J lost 6 bases. CDR1 SGDLS and CDR2 YYNGEE come from the germline V gene. The CDR3 runs 18 residues.

This chain uses TRBV3-1 with TRBJ2-7, with 7 bases lining up with TRBD2. The CDR3 sequence is 15 residues long. J lost 10 bases, V lost 1 base, and 13 bases had no gene match. Per germline, CDR1 LGHDT and CDR2 YNNKEL (reference sequence). The chain's CDR3 is CASSQVSGTSGFQYF. The DNA for the CDR3 is TGTGCCAGCAGCCAAGTCAGCGGGACGTCCGGGTTTCAGTACTTC.

This clonotype was counted between two and nine times. The CDR3 here is CASSQYWTRVYNEQFF. DNA of the CDR3: TGCGCCAGCAGCCAATACTGGACTAGGGTCTACAATGAGCAGTTCTTC. The rearrangement joins TRBV4-1 to TRBJ2-1; 7 bases line up with TRBD2. The germline V gene has CDR1 MGHRA and CDR2 YSYEKL. The J segment lost 3 bases and the V segment lost 2 bases, leaving 7 bases of the junction unmatched. This CDR3 region has 16 residues.

In its sample, this clonotype was seen once. The gene calls are TRBV12-3 or TRBV12-4 and TRBJ1-4, with 9 bases fitting TRBD1. V dropped 3 bases and J dropped 5; count of bases not matched to a gene: 4. The CDR3 sequence is 15 residues long. This CDR3 is CASSFRDRANEKLFF. The CDR3 region has the DNA TGTGCCAGCAGTTTCCGGGACAGGGCGAATGAAAAACTGTTTTTT.

This clonotype was observed a handful of times. The chain is built from TRBV12-5 and TRBJ2-1; 13 bases align to TRBD2. The CDR3 contains 18 residues. Germline V gene sequence: CDR1 LGHNT, CDR2 FRNRAP. The V segment lost 5 bases and the J segment 10 bases; nucleotides outside the gene matches: 17. CDR3 bases: TGTGCTAGTGGTACAGGGAGACAACTAGCGGGAGGGCTTAGGGAGCAGTTCTTC. It codes for CASGTGRQLAGGLREQFF.

This clonotype came up a few times. The chain is built from TRBV5-1 and TRBJ2-1; TRBD1 aligns across 7 bases. This CDR3 has 15 residues. Per the germline V gene, CDR1 is SGHRS and CDR2 is YFSETQ. The junction had 6 bases not matched to a gene; V was cut back by 3 bases and J by 3 bases. CDR3 nucleotide sequence: TGCGCCAGCAGCTCACAGACAGGGAACTACAATGAGCAGTTCTTC. Residues: CASSSQTGNYNEQFF.

This clonotype was picked up a small number of times. CDR3: CSAIRLAGASYEQFF. The CDR3 nucleotides are TGCAGTGCTATCCGACTAGCGGGAGCATCATATGAGCAGTTCTTC. This chain joins TRBV20-1 and TRBJ2-1; 12 bases match TRBD2. The junction had 9 bases not matched to a gene; V was cut back by 4 bases and J by 8 bases. In germline, CDR1 is DFQATT, CDR2 SNEGSKA (reference sequence). This CDR3 has 15 residues.